These 7 T cell receptor beta chains were sequenced from one sample in a study of blood T cell repertoires in COVID-19. Libraries were prepared by immunoSEQ multiplex PCR; TCRdb keeps only in-frame clonotypes and omits some of them. The repertoire holds under 200,000 clones, approximately 80% seen once, with over 1.5% in the top ten. The sequencing input was peripheral blood. These TCRs come from a human donor in a cohort sampled during active COVID-19.

V usage is TRBV6-2 or TRBV6-3 and J usage is TRBJ2-2; 7 positions match TRBD1. J lost 4 bases, V lost 0 bases, and 5 bases had no gene match. Germline V gene data show CDR1 as MNHEY and CDR2 as SVGEGT. This CDR3 contains 16 residues. CDR3 DNA: TGTGCCAGCAGTTACTCGAGGGGGCGCGTCACCGGGGAGCTGTTTTTT. Translating gives CASSYSRGRVTGELFF.

The chain joins TRBV15 to TRBJ1-4; 8 nucleotides match TRBD1. Trimming removed 3 bases from V and 2 bases from J; junction bases left unmatched: 5. This CDR3 is built from 16 residues. Germline loops: CDR1 LNHNV, CDR2 YYDKDF (reference sequence). CDR3 nucleotides: TGTGCCACCAGCAGTGGACAGGGTGGTACTAATGAAAAACTGTTTTTT. It encodes CATSSGQGGTNEKLFF.

The chain combines TRBV9 with TRBJ1-5; 7 bases agree with TRBD1. This CDR3 has 14 amino acids. The V segment lost 3 bases and the J segment 4 bases; nucleotides outside the gene matches: 4. Looked up from germline, CDR1 is SGDLS and CDR2 is YYNGEE. CDR3 sequence (DNA): TGTGCCAGCAGCGGAGAACAGGGGAATCAGCCCCAGCATTTT. It encodes CASSGEQGNQPQHF.

The chain couples TRBV7-2 to TRBJ1-3, with 7 bases that match TRBD1. V was pared by 1 base and J by 4 bases, with 7 bases of the junction left unmatched. This CDR3 comprises 16 residues. CDR1 and CDR2 (germline): SGHTA, FQGNSA. CDR3 DNA: TGTGCCAGCAGCTTAGGGCAACAGGGGTACGGAAACACCATATATTTT. It encodes CASSLGQQGYGNTIYF.

V is TRBV6-1 and J is TRBJ2-7; 9 bases match TRBD1. Germline V lookup: CDR1 MNHNS, CDR2 SASEGT. The J segment lost 1 base and the V segment lost 2 bases, leaving 3 bases of the junction unmatched. This CDR3 is built from 15 residues. Here the CDR3 DNA reads TGTGCCAGCAGTGAAATGACAGGGGGATCCTACGAGCAGTACTTC. Protein product: CASSEMTGGSYEQYF.

In nucleotides, the CDR3 is TGTGCCACCAGTGATGGAGGGTCAACTCAGTTCTTC. This gives the protein CATSDGGSTQFF. This rearrangement joins TRBV24-1 to TRBJ2-1; D may be TRBD2 (6 bases). CDR1 KGHDR and CDR2 SFDVKD come from the germline V gene. V gave up 3 bases and J gave up 13 bases, with 12 bases separating them. The CDR3 length is 12 residues.

This clone has only one observation. The genes are TRBV4-3 and TRBJ1-4; D perhaps matches TRBD1 (5 bases). This CDR3 is built from 13 residues. V lost 4 bases, J lost 7 bases, and 10 bases lay in between. Germline V CDR1 and CDR2: LGHNA, YSLEER. The CDR3 DNA follows: TGCGCCAGCAGCCTTCGACAGTCTGAAAAACTGTTTTTT. Amino acids: CASSLRQSEKLFF.